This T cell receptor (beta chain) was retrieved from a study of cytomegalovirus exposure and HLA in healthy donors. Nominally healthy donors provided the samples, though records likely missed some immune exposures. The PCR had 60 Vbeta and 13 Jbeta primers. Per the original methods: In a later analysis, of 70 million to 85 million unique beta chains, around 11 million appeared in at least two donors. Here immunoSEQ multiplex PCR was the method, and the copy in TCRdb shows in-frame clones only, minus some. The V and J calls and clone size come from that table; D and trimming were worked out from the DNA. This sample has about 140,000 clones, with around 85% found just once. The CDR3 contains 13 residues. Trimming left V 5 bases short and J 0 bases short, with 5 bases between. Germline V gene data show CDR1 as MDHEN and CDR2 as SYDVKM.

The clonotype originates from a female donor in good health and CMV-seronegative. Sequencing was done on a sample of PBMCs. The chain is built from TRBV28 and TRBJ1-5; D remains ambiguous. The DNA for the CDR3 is TGTGCCAGCAGTATTATTAGCAATCAGCCCCAGCATTTT. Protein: CASSIISNQPQHF. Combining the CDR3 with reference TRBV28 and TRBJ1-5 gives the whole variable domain DVKVTQSSRYLVKRTGEKVFLECVQDMDHENMFWYRQDPGLGLRLIYFSYDVKMKEKGDIPEGYSVSREKKERFSLILESASTNQTSMYLCASSIISNQPQHFGDGTRLSIL.